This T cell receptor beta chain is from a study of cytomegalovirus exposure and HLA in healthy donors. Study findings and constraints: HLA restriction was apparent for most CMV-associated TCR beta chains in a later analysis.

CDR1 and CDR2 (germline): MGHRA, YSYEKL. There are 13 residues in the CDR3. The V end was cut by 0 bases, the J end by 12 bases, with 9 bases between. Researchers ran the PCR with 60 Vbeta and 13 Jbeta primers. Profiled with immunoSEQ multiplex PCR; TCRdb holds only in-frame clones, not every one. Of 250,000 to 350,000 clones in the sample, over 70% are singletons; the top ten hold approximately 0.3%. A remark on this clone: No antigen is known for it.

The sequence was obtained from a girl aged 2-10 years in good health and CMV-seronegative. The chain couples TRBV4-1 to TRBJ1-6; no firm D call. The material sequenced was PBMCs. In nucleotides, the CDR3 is TGCGCCAGCAGCCAAGAGACTGGCTTACCCCTCCACTTT. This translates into CASSQETGLPLHF.